Each of the 31 T cell receptor beta chains below was sequenced from the same sample in a study of early T cells in non-severe SARS-CoV-2 infection. TCRdb recomputed calls from the 5' RACE reads with MiXCR, one row per CDR3 protein. The sample shows about 42,000 distinct CDR3 sequences, 6% to 7.5% of them seen only once. The sample consisted of whole blood. These receptors were collected from an adult who was a healthcare worker with PCR-confirmed SARS-CoV-2 infection or an uninfected control (not recorded which).

This rearrangement joins TRBV20-1 to TRBJ2-1, with 12 bases matching TRBD2. Trimming removed 0 bases from V and 5 bases from J; junction bases left unmatched: 5. CDR1 DFQATT and CDR2 SNEGSKA come from the germline V gene (reference sequence). This CDR3 region has 16 residues. CDR3 residues: CSARDSTSGGDNEQFF. CDR3 DNA sequence: TGCAGTGCTAGAGATTCGACTAGCGGGGGAGACAATGAGCAGTTCTTC.

This clonotype was seen at least ten times. The CDR3 here is CASSFQGTEAFF. CDR3 in DNA: TGTGCCAGCAGTTTTCAGGGCACTGAAGCTTTCTTT. The chain uses TRBV12-3 or TRBV12-4 and TRBJ1-1; possible D gene TRBD1, 5 bases. This CDR3 has 12 amino acids. V was trimmed by 3 bases and J by 4 bases, leaving 6 bases between them.

This clonotype showed up many times. The chain combines TRBV7-9 with TRBJ2-2; 8 bases fit TRBD2. Germline V gene sequence: CDR1 SEHNR, CDR2 FQNEAQ (reference sequence). J lost 4 bases, V lost 1 base, and 8 bases had no gene match. CDR3 length equals 17 residues. The CDR3, as DNA: TGTGCCAGCAGCTTAGATACTGGGACTAGAGTCACCGGGGAGCTGTTTTTT. Its protein product is CASSLDTGTRVTGELFF. The full variable domain, rest sourced from reference TRBV7-9 and TRBJ2-2, is DTGVSQNPRHKITKRGQNVTFRCDPISEHNRLYWYRQTLGQGPEFLTYFQNEAQLEKSRLLSDRFSAERPKGSFSTLEIQRTEQGDSAMYLCASSLDTGTRVTGELFFGEGSRLTVL.

The chain uses TRBV9 and TRBJ2-7; D is unresolved. The germline V gene encodes CDR1 SGDLS and CDR2 YYNGEE. The CDR3 runs 13 residues. The V end was cut by 1 base, the J end by 3 bases, with 8 bases between. CDR3 protein: CASSVKPDYEQYF. In DNA, the CDR3 is TGTGCCAGCAGCGTAAAACCCGACTACGAGCAGTACTTC.

This clonotype was recorded at least ten times. The V and J genes are TRBV5-1 and TRBJ2-6; D not certain. V dropped 0 bases and J dropped 0 bases, with 4 bases sitting between them. From germline, CDR1 is SGHRS and CDR2 YFSETQ. The CDR3 sequence is 15 residues long. The chain's CDR3 is CASSLGDSGANVLTF. The CDR3 DNA sequence: TGCGCCAGCAGCTTGGGAGACTCTGGGGCCAACGTCCTGACTTTC.

This clonotype has only a few counts. The genes are TRBV5-1 and TRBJ2-3, with a tentative D call TRBD2 (7 bases). The CDR3 sequence is 14 residues long. V lost 0 bases and J lost 5, with 10 bases in between. Germline CDR1 is SGHRS and CDR2 is YFSETQ. This CDR3 reads CASSLARGRDTQYF. The CDR3 region has the DNA TGCGCCAGCAGCTTGGCGCGGGGGCGAGATACGCAGTATTTT.

The sample holds many counts of this clonotype. This rearrangement joins TRBV4-2 to TRBJ2-1, with 9 bases lining up with TRBD2. In germline, CDR1 is LGHNA, CDR2 YNFKEQ. Trimming took 3 bases from V and 0 from J; bases not matched to a gene: 9. The CDR3 covers 18 residues. This chain's CDR3 is CASSQAQLAGGSYNEQFF. The CDR3 coding sequence is TGTGCCAGCAGCCAGGCCCAACTAGCGGGCGGCTCCTACAATGAGCAGTTCTTC.

V usage is TRBV12-2 and J usage is TRBJ1-3. TRBV12-2 constitutes a pseudogene. The CDR3 extends over 16 amino acids. CDR3 nucleotides: TGTGCAAGTCGCCCGGGACTGACGAGCTCTGGAAACACCATATATTTT. It is translated as CASRPGLTSSGNTIYF.

This clonotype was detected ten times or more. The chain joins TRBV20-1 to TRBJ2-6; 8 bases agree with TRBD1. Germline loops: CDR1 DFQATT, CDR2 SNEGSKA (reference sequence). V trimming: 0 bases; J trimming: 3 bases; junction bases outside the gene matches: 13. The CDR3 has 19 residues. The DNA of the CDR3 is TGCAGTGCTAGAGATAGGATAGGACCAGGGGGCTTTGGGGCCAACGTCCTGACTTTC. Protein: CSARDRIGPGGFGANVLTF.

This clonotype occurred many times. V is TRBV10-3 and J is TRBJ1-2, with D possibly TRBD1 on 6 matching bases. The V gene lost 6 bases and the J gene lost 5 bases, with 34 bases spanning the gap. Germline lookup yields CDR1 ENHRY and CDR2 SYGVKD. The CDR3 has 20 residues. CDR3 amino acids: CAIRTNSFQRNTWGAYGYTF. The CDR3, as DNA: TGTGCCATCAGGACGAACTCTTTCCAACGAAACACATGGGGGGCGTATGGCTACACCTTC.

This clonotype was picked up many times. This chain uses TRBV19 with TRBJ2-1; 15 bases fit TRBD2. V dropped 10 bases and J dropped 7; count of bases not matched to a gene: 2. The CDR3 extends over 13 amino acids. Germline CDR1 LNHDA, CDR2 SQIVND (reference sequence). DNA for the CDR3: TGTGCCACCGGACTAGCGGGGGGGAATGAGCAGTTCTTC. Amino acid sequence: CATGLAGGNEQFF.

The chain uses TRBV9 and TRBJ2-5; D is ambiguous. The CDR3 has 12 residues. CDR1 and CDR2 (germline): SGDLS, YYNGEE. Deletions cut 2 bases from V and 0 bases from J, with 2 bases between. DNA of the CDR3: TGTGCCAGCAGCGTTAACCAAGAGACCCAGTACTTC. This gives the protein CASSVNQETQYF.

The sample holds a few counts of this clonotype. The chain carries TRBV7-2 and TRBJ2-2; TRBD1 aligns across 8 bases. In germline, CDR1 is SGHTA, CDR2 FQGNSA. V shed 4 bases, J shed 3 bases, and the junction held 7 bases outside the gene matches. The CDR3 is 16 amino acids. CDR3 sequence reads: CASSSTGQVDTGELFF. The CDR3, as DNA: TGTGCCAGCAGCTCAACGGGACAGGTCGACACCGGGGAGCTGTTTTTT.

This clonotype was counted only a few times. V usage is TRBV3-1 and J usage is TRBJ1-2; no firm D call. With 1 base removed from V and 8 bases from J, the gap between germline ends came to 14 bases. The germline gives CDR1 LGHDT, CDR2 YNNKEL (reference sequence). The CDR3 totals 14 residues. The CDR3 bases are TGTGCCAGCAGCCAAGGACCATGGTCAAGAGGCTACACCTTC. Its protein product is CASSQGPWSRGYTF.

The rearrangement joins TRBV7-9 to TRBJ1-2; no firm D call. The V gene lost 2 bases and the J gene lost 2 bases, with 15 bases spanning the gap. The CDR3 runs to 16 residues. Looked up from germline, CDR1 is SEHNR and CDR2 is FQNEAQ (reference sequence). CDR3 loop: CASSLRALTANYGYTF. The DNA of the CDR3 is TGTGCCAGCAGCTTACGTGCTCTGACTGCGAACTATGGCTACACCTTC.

This clonotype has more than one count but fewer than ten. The rearrangement uses TRBV20-1 and TRBJ2-7; D gene uncertain. Germline CDR1 is DFQATT and CDR2 is SNEGSKA (reference sequence). This CDR3 comprises 11 residues. V was cut by 2 bases and J by 4 bases, with 6 bases left in between. The CDR3 sequence: CSARSGYEQYF. CDR3 DNA: TGCAGTGCTAGATCCGGTTACGAGCAGTACTTC.

This clonotype occurred many times. The chain recombines TRBV12-5 with TRBJ2-1, with a possible D match to TRBD1 (6 bases). V lost 1 base and J 4 bases, leaving 11 bases between the germline ends. CDR3 size: 15 residues. Germline assignment: CDR1 LGHNT and CDR2 FRNRAP. DNA for the CDR3: TGTGCTAGTGGTTTGGGGACAGTCCTATACAATGAGCAGTTCTTC. It encodes CASGLGTVLYNEQFF.

This clonotype has more than one count but fewer than ten. The gene calls are TRBV29-1 and TRBJ1-1; D is uncertain. Trimming removed 4 bases from V and 3 bases from J, with 18 bases in between. This CDR3 region has 15 residues. The germline CDR1 and CDR2 sequences are SQVTM and ANQGSEA. CDR3 region: CSVVGEGGVDTEAFF. CDR3 nucleotide sequence: TGCAGCGTTGTGGGCGAGGGTGGGGTGGACACTGAAGCTTTCTTT.

This clonotype showed up many times. J is TRBJ1-1 and V is TRBV20-1, with D possibly matching TRBD1 (5 bases). The CDR3 spans 12 residues. The V end was cut by 5 bases, the J end by 5 bases, with 12 bases between. Germline values: CDR1 DFQATT, CDR2 SNEGSKA (reference sequence). CDR3 sequence reads: CSAYRLGTEAFF. As DNA, the CDR3 is TGCAGTGCTTACAGGTTGGGAACTGAAGCTTTCTTT.

The chain employs TRBV7-6 and TRBJ1-2, with 10 bases aligning to TRBD1. Germline-derived CDR1 and CDR2 are SGHVS and FNYEAQ. Trimming took 2 bases from V and 2 from J; bases not matched to a gene: 8. The CDR3 runs 17 residues. The CDR3 sequence: CASSLMGQGSSNYGYTF. CDR3 in DNA: TGTGCCAGCAGCTTAATGGGACAGGGGTCTTCGAACTATGGCTACACCTTC. Together with reference TRBV7-6 and TRBJ1-2, the CDR3 gives the full variable domain: GAGVSQSPRYKVTKRGQDVALRCDPISGHVSLYWYRQALGQGPEFLTYFNYEAQQDKSGLPNDRFSAERPEGSISTLTIQRTEQRDSAMYRCASSLMGQGSSNYGYTFGSGTRLTVV.

The rearrangement links TRBV18 to TRBJ2-1, with D uncertain. V was shortened by 0 bases and J by 2 bases, with 11 bases between the two germline ends. This CDR3 spans 16 amino acids. The germline V gene encodes CDR1 KGHSH and CDR2 LQKENI. CDR3 sequence reads: CASSPPFQDPYNEQFF. The CDR3, as DNA: TGTGCCAGCTCACCACCTTTTCAGGACCCCTACAATGAGCAGTTCTTC.

This clonotype was recorded many times. This chain joins TRBV12-3 or TRBV12-4 and TRBJ1-2, with no clear D. This CDR3 has 13 amino acids. The V and J ends lost 6 bases and 5 bases respectively, with 13 bases between them. This CDR3 reads CASRPGPPYGYTF. The CDR3 DNA reads TGTGCCAGCAGGCCAGGTCCACCTTATGGCTACACCTTC.

This clonotype occurred many times. V usage is TRBV5-4 and J usage is TRBJ1-5; perhaps TRBD1 as D (5 bases). Deletions cut 4 bases from V and 2 bases from J, with 13 bases between. Germline CDR1 reads SGHNT; CDR2 reads YYREEE (reference sequence). CDR3 length equals 15 residues. CDR3 in DNA: TGTGCCAGCAGCCTGATGGGGGGTGGCAATCAGCCCCAGCATTTT. It yields the protein CASSLMGGGNQPQHF.

This clonotype showed up just a few times. The chain uses TRBV11-2 and TRBJ2-7; the match to TRBD1 covers 12 bases. Germline V gene sequence: CDR1 SGHAT, CDR2 FQNNGV. This CDR3 region has 16 residues. V was pared by 2 bases and J by 4 bases, with 6 bases of the junction left unmatched. CDR3 nucleotides: TGTGCCAGCAGCTTATCCGGGACAGGGGGCAGGTACGAGCAGTACTTC. It translates to CASSLSGTGGRYEQYF. Looking up the rest from reference TRBV11-2 and TRBJ2-7 gives the full variable domain: EAGVAQSPRYKIIEKRQSVAFWCNPISGHATLYWYQQILGQGPKLLIQFQNNGVVDDSQLPKDRFSAERLKGVDSTLKIQPAKLEDSAVYLCASSLSGTGGRYEQYFGPGTRLTVT.

This clonotype was seen a handful of times. The rearrangement links TRBV6-1 to TRBJ1-2; D not certain. Germline V lookup: CDR1 MNHNS, CDR2 SASEGT. This CDR3 is built from 14 residues. Between the trimmed V and J ends, which lost 3 bases and 6 bases, there was a span of 14 bases. CDR3 DNA: TGTGCCAGCAGTGAGGTTCCCTCCGGAGATGGCTACACCTTC. Encoded protein: CASSEVPSGDGYTF.

In this sample, this clonotype turned up many times. The CDR3 is CASSPGLLATNEKLFF. The DNA of the CDR3 is TGTGCCAGCAGCCCCGGACTCCTTGCAACTAATGAAAAACTGTTTTTT. The chain is built from TRBV9 and TRBJ1-4; D gene unclear. This CDR3 is built from 16 residues. From germline, CDR1 is SGDLS and CDR2 YYNGEE. Trimming cost V 4 bases and J 0 bases, with 13 bases left between them.

In its sample, this clonotype was seen many times. The V call is TRBV27, the J call TRBJ2-3, with TRBD1 matching over 9 bases. The CDR3 length is 16 residues. Germline V gene sequence: CDR1 MNHEY, CDR2 SMNVEV (reference sequence). Unmatched junction bases numbered 9, after V lost 4 bases and J lost 4 bases. The CDR3 DNA sequence: TGTGCCAGCAGTTCCTTAACGGGACAGGGAGCAGATACGCAGTATTTT. It translates to CASSSLTGQGADTQYF.

This clonotype was seen ten or more times. This sequence joins TRBV5-1 and TRBJ2-6, with a possible D match to TRBD2 (6 bases). V lost 4 bases and J 1 base, leaving 18 bases between the germline ends. CDR3 size: 18 residues. The germline V gene encodes CDR1 SGHRS and CDR2 YFSETQ. The CDR3 protein is CASSQRRGPWSGANVLTF. CDR3 DNA sequence: TGCGCCAGCAGCCAAAGGAGGGGTCCGTGGTCTGGGGCCAACGTCCTGACTTTC. Full variable domain (remainder filled in from reference TRBV5-1 and TRBJ2-6): KAGVTQTPRYLIKTRGQQVTLSCSPISGHRSVSWYQQTPGQGLQFLFEYFSETQRNKGNFPGRFSGRQFSNSRSEMNVSTLELGDSALYLCASSQRRGPWSGANVLTFGAGSRLTVL.

In this sample, this clonotype turned up many times. This sequence joins TRBV7-2 and TRBJ2-3, with 10 bases fitting TRBD1. Germline CDR1 SGHTA, CDR2 FQGNSA. The V gene end was trimmed by 3 bases and the J gene end by 1 base; junction bases not matched to a gene: 4. The CDR3 has 16 residues. CDR3 bases: TGTGCCAGCAGCTTGACAGGGGGCGCGGGCACAGATACGCAGTATTTT. It translates to CASSLTGGAGTDTQYF. The full variable domain, completed using reference TRBV7-2 and TRBJ2-3, is GAGVSQSPSNKVTEKGKDVELRCDPISGHTALYWYRQSLGQGLEFLIYFQGNSAPDKSGLPSDRFSAERTGGSVSTLTIQRTQQEDSAVYLCASSLTGGAGTDTQYFGPGTRLTVL.

This clonotype was seen many times. The chain uses TRBV11-3 and TRBJ2-5, with D possibly being TRBD2 (6 bases). V lost 5 bases to trimming and J lost 0 bases, with 10 bases between them. The CDR3 consists of 14 residues. Germline values: CDR1 SGHNT, CDR2 YENEEA. The CDR3: CASSLGSHQETQYF. CDR3 bases: TGTGCCAGCAGCCTCGGGAGCCACCAAGAGACCCAGTACTTC.

This clonotype came up a few times. The chain carries TRBV7-6 and TRBJ1-1; 7 positions agree with TRBD1. Losses at the gene ends were 5 bases for V and 7 bases for J; bases not matched to a gene: 7. The germline V gene encodes CDR1 SGHVS and CDR2 FNYEAQ. The CDR3 length is 13 residues. The CDR3 sequence: CASSARWDSEAFF. CDR3 in DNA: TGTGCCAGCAGCGCGAGGTGGGACAGTGAAGCTTTCTTT.